This is a list of T cell receptor beta chains from one sample in a study of STAT5B mutations in CD4+ large granular lymphocyte leukemia. The table came from immunoSEQ multiplex PCR; TCRdb's copy has only in-frame clones and leaves some out. The sample consists of tens of thousands of clones, 65% to 70% of them appearing once. Sequencing used CD4+ T cells from blood buffy coats. These receptors were taken from a human donor in good health. CDR3s include the opening cysteine and the closing phenylalanine or tryptophan. Fields, in order: D gene, V gene, J gene, clone size, CDR3 protein, CDR3 DNA. The D gene is left open where the match is weak. Clone size is not always given. Where it is, it says once, few, many or a class for expanded clones.

D gene: TRBD1
V gene: TRBV6-5
J gene: TRBJ1-1
clone size: .
CDR3 protein: CASSIQTGTATEAFF
CDR3 DNA: TGTGCCAGCAGCATTCAGACCGGGACAGCCACTGAAGCTTTCTTT

D gene: .
V gene: TRBV5-1
J gene: TRBJ1-2
clone size: .
CDR3 protein: CASREQGPYGYTF
CDR3 DNA: TGCGCCAGCAGGGAGCAGGGGCCCTATGGCTACACCTTC

D gene: .
V gene: TRBV10-3
J gene: TRBJ1-5
clone size: .
CDR3 protein: CAISGGGDQPQHF
CDR3 DNA: TGTGCCATCAGTGGCGGTGGGGATCAGCCCCAGCATTTT

D gene: .
V gene: TRBV5-4
J gene: TRBJ2-3
clone size: once
CDR3 protein: CASSMTGASTDTQYF
CDR3 DNA: TGTGCCAGCAGCATGACAGGAGCTAGCACAGATACGCAGTATTTT

D gene: .
V gene: TRBV7-2
J gene: TRBJ2-1
clone size: .
CDR3 protein: CASSLGQSYNEQFF
CDR3 DNA: TGTGCCAGCAGCTTAGGACAAAGCTACAATGAGCAGTTCTTC

D gene: TRBD2
V gene: TRBV5-1
J gene: TRBJ2-7
clone size: .
CDR3 protein: CASSSLAGLAYEQYF
CDR3 DNA: TGCGCCAGCAGCTCACTGGCGGGACTAGCCTACGAGCAGTACTTC

D gene: .
V gene: TRBV21-1
J gene: TRBJ2-7
clone size: .
CDR3 protein: CASSKGRFRALPYEQYF
CDR3 DNA: TGTGCCAGCAGCAAAGGGAGGTTCCGAGCACTACCCTACGAGCAGTACTTC

D gene: .
V gene: TRBV7-8
J gene: TRBJ2-7
clone size: few
CDR3 protein: CASSFRESSYEQYF
CDR3 DNA: TGTGCCAGCAGCTTCAGGGAGAGCTCCTACGAGCAGTACTTC

D gene: .
V gene: TRBV27
J gene: TRBJ1-4
clone size: .
CDR3 protein: CASSYYRDGEKLFF
CDR3 DNA: TGTGCCAGCAGTTATTACAGGGATGGCGAAAAACTGTTTTTT

D gene: .
V gene: TRBV28
J gene: TRBJ1-6
clone size: .
CDR3 protein: CASSLGGLYSPLHF
CDR3 DNA: TGTGCCAGCAGTTTAGGGGGTCTTTATTCACCCCTCCACTTT

D gene: TRBD1
V gene: TRBV5-4
J gene: TRBJ1-4
clone size: .
CDR3 protein: CASSSDRGGEKLFF
CDR3 DNA: TGTGCCAGCAGCTCAGACAGGGGGGGTGAAAAACTGTTTTTT

D gene: TRBD1
V gene: TRBV18
J gene: TRBJ2-5
clone size: .
CDR3 protein: CASSPSSDRGRETQYF
CDR3 DNA: TGTGCCAGCTCACCCTCTAGCGACAGGGGACGGGAGACCCAGTACTTC

D gene: TRBD1
V gene: TRBV6-1
J gene: TRBJ1-2
clone size: .
CDR3 protein: CASSEGQLGYTF
CDR3 DNA: TGTGCCAGCAGCGAGGGACAGCTTGGCTACACCTTC

D gene: TRBD1
V gene: TRBV19
J gene: TRBJ1-5
clone size: .
CDR3 protein: CASSTGTGSNQPQHF
CDR3 DNA: TGTGCCAGTAGCACCGGGACAGGGAGCAATCAGCCCCAGCATTTT

D gene: TRBD1
V gene: TRBV13
J gene: TRBJ1-1
clone size: .
CDR3 protein: CASSLAGISGGAVAEAFF
CDR3 DNA: TGTGCCAGCAGCTTAGCGGGGATATCAGGGGGCGCTGTTGCTGAAGCTTTCTTT

D gene: .
V gene: TRBV19
J gene: TRBJ1-6
clone size: .
CDR3 protein: CASSIGDSSYNSPLHF
CDR3 DNA: TGTGCCAGTAGTATAGGAGACAGCTCCTATAATTCACCCCTCCACTTT

D gene: .
V gene: TRBV6-5
J gene: TRBJ1-3
clone size: .
CDR3 protein: CASSYAGGNTIYF
CDR3 DNA: TGTGCCAGCAGTTACGCAGGGGGAAACACCATATATTTT

D gene: TRBD1
V gene: TRBV27
J gene: TRBJ2-3
clone size: once
CDR3 protein: CASSSSGGSTDTQYF
CDR3 DNA: TGTGCCAGCAGTTCCTCAGGGGGTAGCACAGATACGCAGTATTTT

D gene: .
V gene: TRBV5-8
J gene: TRBJ1-5
clone size: .
CDR3 protein: CASSLTRAGNQPQHF
CDR3 DNA: TGTGCCAGCAGCTTGACCAGGGCCGGCAATCAGCCCCAGCATTTT

D gene: .
V gene: TRBV7-3
J gene: TRBJ1-1
clone size: .
CDR3 protein: CASSGQAGSTEAFF
CDR3 DNA: TGTGCCAGCAGCGGACAAGCGGGTAGCACTGAAGCTTTCTTT

D gene: TRBD1
V gene: TRBV5-1
J gene: TRBJ2-3
clone size: .
CDR3 protein: CASSSLPRTGVGDTQYF
CDR3 DNA: TGCGCCAGCAGCTCTTTACCCCGGACAGGGGTGGGAGATACGCAGTATTTT

D gene: .
V gene: TRBV20-1
J gene: TRBJ1-2
clone size: .
CDR3 protein: CSAAENYGYTF
CDR3 DNA: TGCAGTGCCGCAGAAAACTATGGCTACACCTTC

D gene: .
V gene: TRBV29-1
J gene: TRBJ2-3
clone size: once
CDR3 protein: CSVEGSTDTQYF
CDR3 DNA: TGCAGCGTTGAAGGTAGCACAGATACGCAGTATTTT

D gene: .
V gene: TRBV10-3
J gene: TRBJ2-1
clone size: .
CDR3 protein: CAISPGQGSGVSYNEQFF
CDR3 DNA: TGTGCCATCAGCCCGGGACAAGGTTCCGGGGTCTCCTACAATGAGCAGTTCTTC

D gene: .
V gene: TRBV9
J gene: TRBJ1-1
clone size: .
CDR3 protein: CASSPLGFPGGTEAFF
CDR3 DNA: TGTGCCAGCAGCCCCTTGGGGTTCCCCGGGGGCACTGAAGCTTTCTTT

D gene: TRBD1
V gene: TRBV11-1
J gene: TRBJ1-1
clone size: once
CDR3 protein: CASRSGGEGTEAFF
CDR3 DNA: TGTGCCAGCAGGTCAGGGGGCGAGGGCACTGAAGCTTTCTTT